This is a list of T cell receptor beta chains from one sample in a study of spatial heterogeneity in lung cancer. TCRdb independently ran MiXCR on the 5' RACE reads; one entry per CDR3 protein. The repertoire holds 85,000 to 100,000 distinct CDR3 sequences, approximately 19% seen once, with 20% to 25% in the top ten. The sample here was PBMCs, taken at follow-up. These receptors were obtained from a male donor with early-stage non-small cell lung cancer. CDR3s include the opening cysteine and the closing phenylalanine or tryptophan. Each record gives: V gene, D gene, clone size, J gene, CDR3 protein, CDR3 DNA. A D gene is named only where the DNA matches it firmly. A row's size may be missing; if present it is once, few, many or a size class.

v_gene: TRBV12-3/TRBV12-4; d_gene: TRBD1; abundance: many; j_gene: TRBJ1-2; CDR3aa: CASRTGTGDGYTF; CDR3nt: TGTGCCAGCAGAACCGGGACAGGGGACGGCTACACCTTC
v_gene: TRBV6-5; d_gene: -; abundance: -; j_gene: TRBJ2-5; CDR3aa: CASSSHWGARETQYF; CDR3nt: TGTGCCAGCAGTTCCCATTGGGGGGCGCGGGAGACCCAGTACTTC
v_gene: TRBV9; d_gene: TRBD2; abundance: few; j_gene: TRBJ2-5; CDR3aa: CASSVGLAGSPGETQYF; CDR3nt: TGTGCCAGCAGCGTCGGACTAGCGGGATCCCCCGGGGAGACCCAGTACTTC
v_gene: TRBV12-3/TRBV12-4; d_gene: TRBD2; abundance: many; j_gene: TRBJ2-7; CDR3aa: CASSLASGGTYEQYF; CDR3nt: TGTGCCAGCAGTTTAGCTAGCGGGGGAACCTACGAGCAGTACTTC
v_gene: TRBV29-1; d_gene: TRBD1; abundance: many; j_gene: TRBJ1-2; CDR3aa: CSVELDRAPGYTF; CDR3nt: TGCAGCGTTGAATTGGACAGGGCGCCCGGCTACACCTTC
v_gene: TRBV6-5; d_gene: -; abundance: many; j_gene: TRBJ1-5; CDR3aa: CASSTIRSNQPQHF; CDR3nt: TGTGCCAGCAGCACCATAAGATCGAATCAGCCCCAGCATTTT
v_gene: TRBV20-1; d_gene: TRBD1; abundance: many; j_gene: TRBJ1-3; CDR3aa: CSARDGGQGAGNTIYF; CDR3nt: TGCAGTGCTAGAGATGGCGGACAGGGAGCTGGAAACACCATATATTTT
v_gene: TRBV5-1; d_gene: -; abundance: -; j_gene: TRBJ2-5; CDR3aa: CASRSGSPETQYF; CDR3nt: TGCGCCAGCAGATCCGGGAGTCCGGAGACCCAGTACTTC
v_gene: TRBV7-8; d_gene: TRBD1; abundance: many; j_gene: TRBJ1-4; CDR3aa: CASSLALTGLRSNEKLFF; CDR3nt: TGTGCCAGCAGCTTAGCCTTGACAGGGTTGAGGAGTAATGAAAAACTGTTTTTT
v_gene: TRBV19; d_gene: -; abundance: few; j_gene: TRBJ1-5; CDR3aa: CASKQTGNQPQHF; CDR3nt: TGTGCCAGTAAACAGACCGGCAATCAGCCCCAGCATTTT
v_gene: TRBV15; d_gene: -; abundance: -; j_gene: TRBJ2-1; CDR3aa: CATSRVKTGEQFF; CDR3nt: TGTGCCACCAGCAGAGTCAAAACTGGAGAGCAGTTCTTC
v_gene: TRBV7-2; d_gene: TRBD1; abundance: few; j_gene: TRBJ2-1; CDR3aa: CASSLAGLQKDRLYNEQFF; CDR3nt: TGTGCCAGCAGCTTAGCGGGGCTGCAAAAGGACAGGCTATACAATGAGCAGTTCTTC
v_gene: TRBV20-1; d_gene: -; abundance: -; j_gene: TRBJ2-1; CDR3aa: CSARAQSSYNEQFF; CDR3nt: TGCAGTGCTAGAGCGCAGAGCTCCTACAATGAGCAGTTCTTC
v_gene: TRBV18; d_gene: -; abundance: once; j_gene: TRBJ2-7; CDR3aa: CASSTGRSYEQYF; CDR3nt: TGTGCCAGCTCAACTGGGCGATCCTACGAGCAGTACTTC
v_gene: TRBV20-1; d_gene: TRBD2; abundance: few; j_gene: TRBJ2-3; CDR3aa: CSAEVAGTENRLAGRYTQYF; CDR3nt: TGCAGTGCTGAAGTTGCCGGGACGGAAAACCGACTAGCGGGCCGCTATACGCAGTATTTT
v_gene: TRBV20-1; d_gene: TRBD2; abundance: few; j_gene: TRBJ2-5; CDR3aa: CSAGSGMYETQYF; CDR3nt: TGCAGTGCTGGGAGCGGGATGTACGAGACCCAGTACTTC
v_gene: TRBV20-1; d_gene: TRBD1; abundance: once; j_gene: TRBJ1-4; CDR3aa: CSARDGYRGNEKLFF; CDR3nt: TGCAGTGCTAGAGATGGGTACAGGGGGAATGAAAAACTGTTTTTT
v_gene: TRBV9; d_gene: TRBD1; abundance: -; j_gene: TRBJ2-5; CDR3aa: CASSRTGQGAMETQYF; CDR3nt: TGTGCCAGCAGCCGTACTGGACAGGGGGCGATGGAGACCCAGTACTTC
v_gene: TRBV2; d_gene: -; abundance: many; j_gene: TRBJ2-1; CDR3aa: CASSSQPNEQFF; CDR3nt: TGTGCCAGCAGTAGTCAGCCCAATGAGCAGTTCTTC
v_gene: TRBV5-4; d_gene: -; abundance: few; j_gene: TRBJ2-5; CDR3aa: CASSSDLQETQYF; CDR3nt: TGTGCCAGCAGCTCGGACCTGCAAGAGACCCAGTACTTC
v_gene: TRBV20-1; d_gene: TRBD1; abundance: -; j_gene: TRBJ1-2; CDR3aa: CSANPTGASGYTF; CDR3nt: TGCAGTGCTAATCCAACAGGGGCATCTGGCTACACCTTC
v_gene: TRBV7-2; d_gene: -; abundance: -; j_gene: TRBJ1-5; CDR3aa: CASSLTDLSNQPQHF; CDR3nt: TGTGCCAGCAGTCTAACAGATCTTAGCAATCAGCCCCAGCATTTT
v_gene: TRBV2; d_gene: TRBD2; abundance: -; j_gene: TRBJ2-3; CDR3aa: CASSEALHRLAGDTQYF; CDR3nt: TGTGCCAGCAGTGAAGCGCTTCATCGACTAGCGGGAGATACGCAGTATTTT
v_gene: TRBV15; d_gene: -; abundance: once; j_gene: TRBJ2-3; CDR3aa: CATRAGATDTQYF; CDR3nt: TGTGCCACCAGGGCGGGGGCCACAGATACGCAGTATTTT
v_gene: TRBV18; d_gene: -; abundance: few; j_gene: TRBJ1-5; CDR3aa: CASSQQATDQPQHF; CDR3nt: TGTGCCAGCTCACAACAGGCCACTGATCAGCCCCAGCATTTT
v_gene: TRBV7-8; d_gene: -; abundance: -; j_gene: TRBJ1-1; CDR3aa: CASSSGRLSTEAFF; CDR3nt: TGTGCCAGCAGCTCCGGACGGCTTAGCACTGAAGCTTTCTTT
v_gene: TRBV5-1; d_gene: TRBD1; abundance: few; j_gene: TRBJ1-1; CDR3aa: CASTLLGGGTEAFF; CDR3nt: TGCGCCAGCACCTTGTTAGGGGGCGGCACTGAAGCTTTCTTT
v_gene: TRBV20-1; d_gene: -; abundance: -; j_gene: TRBJ1-5; CDR3aa: CSALRRGSQPQHF; CDR3nt: TGCAGTGCCCTCCGACGGGGTTCTCAGCCCCAGCATTTT
v_gene: TRBV19; d_gene: TRBD2; abundance: -; j_gene: TRBJ2-3; CDR3aa: CASRPGLALDTQYF; CDR3nt: TGTGCCAGTAGACCCGGACTAGCGTTGGATACGCAGTATTTT
v_gene: TRBV19; d_gene: TRBD1; abundance: -; j_gene: TRBJ1-5; CDR3aa: CASSTDRISNQPQHF; CDR3nt: TGTGCCAGTAGTACGGACAGGATTAGCAATCAGCCCCAGCATTTT
v_gene: TRBV13; d_gene: TRBD2; abundance: few; j_gene: TRBJ2-1; CDR3aa: CASSSPGIASGSKRGNEQFF; CDR3nt: TGTGCCAGCAGCTCACCAGGGATTGCTAGCGGGAGCAAACGCGGCAATGAGCAGTTCTTC
v_gene: TRBV20-1; d_gene: TRBD1; abundance: few; j_gene: TRBJ1-1; CDR3aa: CSAEDRLGTEAFF; CDR3nt: TGCAGTGCTGAGGACAGGTTGGGGACTGAAGCTTTCTTT
v_gene: TRBV7-2; d_gene: -; abundance: few; j_gene: TRBJ2-4; CDR3aa: CASSPRDGNIQYF; CDR3nt: TGTGCCAGCAGCCCCCGGGACGGAAACATTCAGTACTTC
v_gene: TRBV7-9; d_gene: TRBD1; abundance: few; j_gene: TRBJ1-2; CDR3aa: CASVSGGTGSFGYTF; CDR3nt: TGTGCCAGCGTTAGTGGTGGGACAGGGAGTTTTGGCTACACCTTC
v_gene: TRBV11-2; d_gene: -; abundance: -; j_gene: TRBJ2-3; CDR3aa: CASSFVLAYTQYF; CDR3nt: TGTGCCAGCAGCTTTGTACTAGCCTATACGCAGTATTTT
v_gene: TRBV18; d_gene: -; abundance: few; j_gene: TRBJ2-4; CDR3aa: CASSPPGVAKNIQYF; CDR3nt: TGTGCCAGCTCACCACCAGGGGTAGCCAAAAACATTCAGTACTTC
v_gene: TRBV5-4; d_gene: TRBD2; abundance: -; j_gene: TRBJ2-1; CDR3aa: CASSQWGLAGGGEQFF; CDR3nt: TGTGCCAGCAGCCAATGGGGACTAGCGGGAGGAGGAGAGCAGTTCTTC
v_gene: TRBV2; d_gene: -; abundance: -; j_gene: TRBJ1-4; CDR3aa: CASGAGVSYEKLFF; CDR3nt: TGTGCCAGCGGGGCAGGGGTTTCGTATGAAAAACTGTTTTTT
v_gene: TRBV18; d_gene: -; abundance: -; j_gene: TRBJ1-1; CDR3aa: CASSPRGGAVNTEAFF; CDR3nt: TGTGCCAGCTCTCCGCGCGGGGGCGCGGTGAACACTGAAGCTTTCTTT
v_gene: TRBV2; d_gene: -; abundance: -; j_gene: TRBJ2-5; CDR3aa: CASSETTTQETQYF; CDR3nt: TGTGCCAGCAGTGAGACAACTACACAAGAGACCCAGTACTTC
v_gene: TRBV3-1; d_gene: TRBD1; abundance: few; j_gene: TRBJ1-5; CDR3aa: CASSETGASNQPQHF; CDR3nt: TGTGCCAGCAGCGAGACAGGGGCTAGCAATCAGCCCCAGCATTTT
v_gene: TRBV27; d_gene: -; abundance: few; j_gene: TRBJ2-2; CDR3aa: CASSPTGAGELFF; CDR3nt: TGTGCCAGCAGTCCCACAGGAGCCGGGGAGCTGTTTTTT
v_gene: TRBV2; d_gene: -; abundance: -; j_gene: TRBJ1-2; CDR3aa: CASSEAPAANYGYTF; CDR3nt: TGTGCCAGCAGTGAAGCCCCGGCAGCTAACTATGGCTACACCTTC
v_gene: TRBV7-8; d_gene: -; abundance: many; j_gene: TRBJ2-5; CDR3aa: CASSLEAQYF; CDR3nt: TGTGCCAGCAGCTTAGAGGCCCAGTACTTC
v_gene: TRBV9; d_gene: TRBD1; abundance: few; j_gene: TRBJ2-1; CDR3aa: CASSVSTGGYNEQFF; CDR3nt: TGTGCCAGCAGCGTGAGCACAGGGGGCTACAATGAGCAGTTCTTC
v_gene: TRBV7-2; d_gene: TRBD2; abundance: few; j_gene: TRBJ2-2; CDR3aa: CASSLGAGMSTGELFF; CDR3nt: TGTGCCAGCAGCTTAGGAGCGGGGATGAGCACCGGGGAGCTGTTTTTT
v_gene: TRBV9; d_gene: TRBD1; abundance: -; j_gene: TRBJ2-5; CDR3aa: CASSVTGAQETQYF; CDR3nt: TGTGCCAGCAGCGTCACAGGGGCTCAAGAGACCCAGTACTTC
v_gene: TRBV7-9; d_gene: -; abundance: few; j_gene: TRBJ1-4; CDR3aa: CASSVQGYATNEKLFF; CDR3nt: TGTGCCAGCAGCGTACAGGGATACGCAACTAATGAAAAACTGTTTTTT
v_gene: TRBV7-8; d_gene: -; abundance: few; j_gene: TRBJ1-5; CDR3aa: CASSLGTVYSNQPQHF; CDR3nt: TGTGCCAGCAGCTTAGGGACGGTTTATAGCAATCAGCCCCAGCATTTT
v_gene: TRBV6-5; d_gene: TRBD1; abundance: few; j_gene: TRBJ1-4; CDR3aa: CASRHRGEDEKLFF; CDR3nt: TGTGCCAGCAGGCACAGGGGGGAGGATGAAAAACTGTTTTTT
v_gene: TRBV7-9; d_gene: -; abundance: many; j_gene: TRBJ1-1; CDR3aa: CASSLAGRGNTEAFF; CDR3nt: TGTGCCAGCAGCTTAGCCGGCAGGGGGAACACTGAAGCTTTCTTT
v_gene: TRBV9; d_gene: -; abundance: many; j_gene: TRBJ2-7; CDR3aa: CASSVTWDSYEQYF; CDR3nt: TGTGCCAGCAGCGTAACGTGGGATTCCTACGAGCAGTACTTC
v_gene: TRBV10-2; d_gene: TRBD2; abundance: -; j_gene: TRBJ2-3; CDR3aa: CASNLLAGGPDTQYF; CDR3nt: TGCGCCAGCAATCTACTAGCGGGGGGGCCAGATACGCAGTATTTT
v_gene: TRBV12-3/TRBV12-4; d_gene: -; abundance: -; j_gene: TRBJ1-1; CDR3aa: CASRPTGSNTEAFF; CDR3nt: TGTGCCAGCAGGCCTACAGGGTCGAACACTGAAGCTTTCTTT
v_gene: TRBV24-1; d_gene: -; abundance: -; j_gene: TRBJ2-1; CDR3aa: CATSWRENEQFF; CDR3nt: TGTGCCACCAGTTGGCGGGAAAATGAGCAGTTCTTC
v_gene: TRBV28; d_gene: -; abundance: many; j_gene: TRBJ1-1; CDR3aa: CASSEGFSAEAFF; CDR3nt: TGTGCCAGCAGTGAGGGTTTCAGCGCTGAAGCTTTCTTT